The 11 T cell receptor beta chains presented below share a single source sample, sequenced in a study of T cell responses to AZD1222 COVID-19 vaccine. Libraries were prepared by immunoSEQ multiplex PCR; TCRdb keeps only in-frame clonotypes and omits some of them. The data contain about 140,000 clones, around 90% of them singletons. The input for sequencing was peripheral blood, taken on day 0 of AZD1222 vaccination. Receptors originate from an adult in good health.

This clone was recorded only once. The genes are TRBV9 and TRBJ1-1; perhaps TRBD1 as D (6 bases). CDR1 and CDR2 from the germline V gene are SGDLS and YYNGEE. The germline V and J ends were trimmed by 0 bases and 2 bases, with 8 bases remaining between them. This CDR3 is built from 14 residues. The CDR3: CASSVAGENTEAFF. Here the CDR3 DNA reads TGTGCCAGCAGCGTAGCAGGGGAAAACACTGAAGCTTTCTTT.

The chain joins TRBV4-2 to TRBJ2-1; D unresolved. The CDR3 runs 16 residues. Germline assignment: CDR1 LGHNA and CDR2 YNFKEQ. V lost 4 bases and J lost 0, with 13 bases in between. The CDR3, as DNA: TGTGCCAGCAGCCCGCCGACTTCGAGCTCCTACAATGAGCAGTTCTTC. Its translation: CASSPPTSSSYNEQFF.

This clone was detected a few times. The CDR3 nucleotides are TGTGCCAGCAACCTTAAGGTGCGGCACAGGGGATTTGGCTACACCTTC. Amino acids: CASNLKVRHRGFGYTF. The chain recombines TRBV21-1 with TRBJ1-2; TRBD1 is the table's D call and was not checked against the DNA. TRBV21-1 is marked as a pseudogene. This CDR3 has 16 amino acids.

CDR3 residues: CATSRVPGEYEQYF. CDR3 DNA sequence: TGTGCCACCAGCAGAGTTCCAGGGGAGTACGAGCAGTACTTC. V usage is TRBV15 and J usage is TRBJ2-7, with D possibly TRBD1 on 6 matching bases. The V gene's germline CDR1 is LNHNV and CDR2 YYDKDF (reference sequence). V shed 1 base and J shed 4 bases, with 11 bases lying between them. CDR3 size: 14 residues.

J is TRBJ1-4 and V is TRBV19; D is uncertain. CDR3 size: 12 residues. Deletions cut 8 bases from V and 7 bases from J, with 11 bases between. Germline V lookup: CDR1 LNHDA, CDR2 SQIVND (reference sequence). This chain's CDR3 is CASGERLEKLFF. The CDR3 nucleotides read TGTGCCAGTGGCGAGCGACTTGAAAAACTGTTTTTT.

This chain uses TRBV2 with TRBJ1-2, with 7 bases fitting TRBD1. The CDR3 is 16 amino acids. V lost 8 bases to trimming and J lost 5 bases; unmatched junction nucleotides: 17. Germline V gene sequence: CDR1 SNHLY, CDR2 FYNNEI. The CDR3 coding sequence is TGTGCCAGCCCTCAACGCTTAGACAGGGCCCAATATGGCTACACCTTC. The encoded protein is CASPQRLDRAQYGYTF.

This clone was detected once. The V call is TRBV19, the J call TRBJ2-5, with D possibly TRBD1 on 5 matching bases. V was shortened by 9 bases and J by 1 base, with 9 bases between the two germline ends. Per the germline V gene, CDR1 is LNHDA and CDR2 is SQIVND (reference sequence). The CDR3 contains 12 residues. The CDR3 spells CASRASQETQYF. The CDR3 DNA sequence: TGTGCCAGCAGGGCTAGCCAAGAGACCCAGTACTTC.

This chain connects TRBV21-1 to TRBJ1-5; the D call of TRBD1 is as the table states it, not checked on the DNA. TRBV21-1 is deemed a pseudogene. The CDR3 is 14 amino acids. In DNA form, the CDR3 reads TGTGCCAGATCCCGACAGGGCCTCAGACAGCCCCAGCATTTT. As protein: CARSRQGLRQPQHF.

The chain recombines TRBV30 with TRBJ1-6, with 9 bases lining up with TRBD1. This CDR3 comprises 17 residues. Germline V CDR1 and CDR2: GTSNPN, SVGIG (reference sequence). Trimming at V came to 5 bases and at J to 9 bases, leaving 17 bases not matched to a gene. In DNA form, the CDR3 reads TGTGCCTGGGACGGGACAGGGAGAACTTTGGGCTCTTCACCCCTCCACTTT. Protein product: CAWDGTGRTLGSSPLHF.

V and J are TRBV6-5 and TRBJ2-7; D ambiguous. The CDR3 totals 11 residues. CDR1 is MNHEY and CDR2 is SVGAGI in the germline V gene. The ends were cut back, 6 bases at V and 7 bases at J, with 10 bases in the middle. CDR3 sequence (DNA): TGTGCCAGCAGAACCGGTAGAGAGCAGTACTTC. Its translation: CASRTGREQYF.

The rearrangement links TRBV6-5 to TRBJ1-4; D ambiguous. V lost 6 bases to trimming and J lost 8 bases, with 19 bases between them. The CDR3 runs to 15 residues. CDR1 and CDR2 from the germline V gene are MNHEY and SVGAGI. The CDR3 DNA reads as TGTGCCAGCAGCCAAAATGGACTTGACGGGGAAAAACTGTTTTTT. Its translation: CASSQNGLDGEKLFF.